These T cell receptor beta chains were read from a single sample in a study of blood T cell repertoires in COVID-19. The assay was immunoSEQ multiplex PCR, and TCRdb's table has in-frame clones only and misses some. The top ten hold approximately 5.1% of the sample, which has 98,000 or so clones, 85% to 90% seen once. Sequenced: peripheral blood. These receptor sequences come from a human donor in a cohort sampled during active COVID-19. Both conserved end residues are part of each CDR3. D genes are given only for firm matches. Only some rows state a clone size, as once, few, many or a class for expanded clones.

>TRBV6-5|TRBJ1-1|.|.
TGTGCCAGCCCCGGGTGGCAACCGAACACTGAAGCTTTCTTT
CASPGWQPNTEAFF
>TRBV14|TRBJ2-3|once|TRBD1
TGTGCCAGCAGCCCCCGACAGGGCTTCGACACAGATACGCAGTATTTT
CASSPRQGFDTDTQYF
>TRBV9|TRBJ2-7|.|TRBD2
TGTGCCAGCAGCGTAGAAAGCGGGAGGACCGACGAGCAGTACTTC
CASSVESGRTDEQYF
>TRBV21-1|TRBJ2-2|.|.
TGTGCCAGCAGCACCCCTGGGACTATATTTCGGGAGAACACCGGGGAGCTGTTTTTT
CASSTPGTIFRENTGELFF
>TRBV28|TRBJ1-2|.|TRBD1
TGTGCCAGCAGTCCCCCGGGACAGGACGTAGCGTCTGGCTACACCTTC
CASSPPGQDVASGYTF
>TRBV7-2|TRBJ2-7|.|.
TGTGCCAGCAGCGCCGATCGTGGGAGCTCCTACGAGCAGTACTTC
CASSADRGSSYEQYF
>TRBV13|TRBJ2-3|.|TRBD2
TGTGCCAGCAGCTTAGCTAGCGGCAGACTAGGGGGCACAGATACGCAGTATTTT
CASSLASGRLGGTDTQYF
>TRBV18|TRBJ1-1|.|.
TGTGCCAGCTCAAGTAGGGAGACCACTGAAGCTTTCTTT
CASSSRETTEAFF
>TRBV14|TRBJ2-5|.|TRBD1
TGTGCCAGCAGCCCTTTCGGACAGGGAGGAGGGGAGACCCAGTACTTC
CASSPFGQGGGETQYF
>TRBV7-6|TRBJ1-5|.|TRBD1
TGTGCCAGCAGCGCTGGGACAGGCCTCTTTCAGCCCCAGCATTTT
CASSAGTGLFQPQHF
>TRBV28|TRBJ2-7|.|.
TGTGCCAGCAGTTCGGAGGGAAAAGACCCACCCTTTACCTACGAGCAGTACTTC
CASSSEGKDPPFTYEQYF
>TRBV11-1|TRBJ2-5|.|TRBD2
TGTGCCAGCGCTTCGACCCCGGGGGGAGAGACCCAGTACTTC
CASASTPGGETQYF